This T cell receptor (beta chain) was identified in a study of blood T cell repertoires in COVID-19. Study in general: Researchers got acute and convalescent COVID-19 samples from the United States, Italy and Spain. In each case, the material was cDNA or gDNA derived from T cells, B-cell-depleted T cells, or PBMCs.

Per the original methods: Nucleated cell number was recorded as an estimate derived from reference gene primer amplification. Sequencing was performed with immunoSEQ multiplex PCR; in TCRdb, only in-frame clones are kept and a portion is missing. V and J calls and clone size come straight from that table; D and trimming were deduced from the DNA. In the table there are over 20,000 clones, 85% to 90% of which are singletons. This clone has only one observation. The sequence was obtained from a man between 45 and 60 years old with active COVID-19. Sequences were obtained from peripheral blood.

The chain's CDR3 is CASSFGGTMGTEAFF. CDR3 bases: TGTGCCAGCAGCTTCGGGGGGACCATGGGCACTGAAGCTTTCTTT. The gene calls are TRBV7-2 and TRBJ1-1; D might be TRBD1 (5 bases). Germline V gene lookup returns CDR1 SGHTA and CDR2 FQGNSA. Trimming left V 3 bases short and J 4 bases short, with 15 bases between. CDR3 length: 15 residues. The complete variable domain, with remaining parts taken from reference TRBV7-2 and TRBJ1-1, reads GAGVSQSPSNKVTEKGKDVELRCDPISGHTALYWYRQSLGQGLEFLIYFQGNSAPDKSGLPSDRFSAERTGGSVSTLTIQRTQQEDSAVYLCASSFGGTMGTEAFFGQGTRLTVV.